These 5 T cell receptor beta chains originate from one sample sequenced in a study of cytomegalovirus exposure and HLA in healthy donors. 60 Vbeta and 13 Jbeta primers were used in PCR. Generated by immunoSEQ multiplex PCR, the TCRdb table keeps only in-frame clones and is missing some. This table holds about 130,000 clones, 80% found once. Sequenced material: PBMCs. The receptors come from a man younger than 45 in good health and CMV-seronegative.

This rearrangement joins TRBV5-1 to TRBJ2-5, with unresolved D. CDR1 is SGHRS and CDR2 is YFSETQ in the germline V gene. V was clipped by 4 bases and J by 1 base, with 11 bases between them. The CDR3 has 14 residues. The CDR3 DNA reads TGCGCCAGCAGCCCAGGCAACTCCCAAGAGACCCAGTACTTC. Translation gives CASSPGNSQETQYF.

The chain uses TRBV18 and TRBJ2-7; 7 bases match TRBD2. The CDR3 totals 16 residues. Germline V gives CDR1 KGHSH, CDR2 LQKENI. V shed 0 bases, J shed 2 bases, and the junction held 7 bases outside the gene matches. The CDR3 nucleotides read TGTGCCAGCTCACCACCCAACTGGGAGGGACCCTACGAGCAGTACTTC. Translated, it gives CASSPPNWEGPYEQYF.

To note about this clone: The junction does not match germline at one end; this may be a read error. The V call is TRBV2, the J call TRBJ1-3, with D tentatively TRBD1 (5 bases). This CDR3 has 12 residues. CDR1 SNHLY and CDR2 FYNNEI come from the germline V gene. The CDR3 loop is CATGGSGNTIYF. CDR3 DNA: TGCGCGACGGGGGGTTCTGGAAACACCATATATTTT.

This clone was counted a few times. The CDR3 region has the DNA TGTGCCAGCAGTCAAAGGCTGGACAGGGGGACTGAAGCTTTCTTT. Its translation: CASSQRLDRGTEAFF. The chain links TRBV7-2 to TRBJ1-1, with 10 positions matching TRBD1. In germline, CDR1 is SGHTA, CDR2 FQGNSA. This CDR3 comprises 15 residues. Germline trimming cut 6 bases from V and 5 bases from J; bases unmatched to any gene: 9. The variable domain in full, completed from reference TRBV7-2 and TRBJ1-1, reads GAGVSQSPSNKVTEKGKDVELRCDPISGHTALYWYRQSLGQGLEFLIYFQGNSAPDKSGLPSDRFSAERTGGSVSTLTIQRTQQEDSAVYLCASSQRLDRGTEAFFGQGTRLTVV.

The chain recombines TRBV2 with TRBJ2-7; D possibly corresponds to TRBD2 (7 bases). V lost 6 bases to trimming and J lost 2 bases, with 17 bases between them. CDR3 length: 15 residues. Germline V lookup: CDR1 SNHLY, CDR2 FYNNEI. CDR3 sequence (DNA): TGTGCCAGCAGGGGCGAGGGGGGGGCTACCTACGAGCAGTACTTC. Translation gives CASRGEGGATYEQYF. The variable domain in full, completed from reference TRBV2 and TRBJ2-7, reads EPEVTQTPSHQVTQMGQEVILRCVPISNHLYFYWYRQILGQKVEFLVSFYNNEISEKSEIFDDQFSVERPDGSNFTLKIRSTKLEDSAMYFCASRGEGGATYEQYFGPGTRLTVT.